This T cell receptor (beta chain) was sequenced for a study of T cells in Graves' hyperthyroidism and ophthalmopathy. Whole-study findings and limits: Within blood appeared most thyroid clonotypes that had expanded above 0.001.

This clonotype was seen at least ten times. What it recognizes is unknown. It was RNA transcripts that yielded the amplified TCR beta CDR3 regions. A set of HTBI primers served as the primers for a first-round RT-PCR of the TCR CDR3. TCRdb re-called the multiplex PCR reads through MiXCR, storing one row per CDR3 protein. The sample consists of around 430,000 distinct CDR3 sequences, 14% to 15% of them appearing once. The source of the PBMCs was less than 12 ml of fresh peripheral blood. V lost 4 bases, J lost 0 bases, and 7 bases lay in between. CDR3 length equals 14 residues. The germline CDR1 and CDR2 sequences are LGHDT and YNNKEL (reference sequence).

The V gene is TRBV3-1, the J gene TRBJ2-1; no firm D call. The sample comprised blood. This receptor was taken from a woman aged 25-40 years with Graves' hyperthyroidism. The DNA for the CDR3 is TGTGCCAGCAGCCCTCCCCGCTCCTACAATGAGCAGTTCTTC. Translated: CASSPPRSYNEQFF.